This T cell receptor beta chain appears in the sequencing data of a study of a mutant IDH1 vaccine in newly diagnosed glioma. Study in general: Visits designated V12 and V13 were conducted at weeks 35 and 47, respectively.

The CDR3 extends over 15 amino acids. V lost 5 bases to trimming and J lost 3 bases, with 14 bases between them. From germline, CDR1 is LNHDA and CDR2 SQIVND (reference sequence). In this sample, this clone turned up once. Its antigen remains unknown. Here immunoSEQ multiplex PCR was the method, and the copy in TCRdb shows in-frame clones only, minus some. The sample lists 55,000 to 65,000 clones; approximately 71% were seen once. Documented time point: week 47, end of study. The vaccine gave 300 ug of a 20-mer mutant IDH1 peptide subcutaneously per dose. This receptor was obtained from a man aged 50 or older with glioma. Sequenced here: PBMCs, sampled from a glioma patient whose treatment included an IDH1 peptide vaccine. The chain uses TRBV19 and TRBJ1-5, with D uncertain. CDR3: CASSDGRAINQPQHF. CDR3 bases: TGTGCCAGTAGTGATGGACGGGCAATCAATCAGCCCCAGCATTTT.